This TCR beta chain was recorded in a study of T cells in Graves' hyperthyroidism and ophthalmopathy. Template material for amplifying TCR beta CDR3 regions consisted of RNA transcripts. An initial round of RT-PCR targeting the TCR CDR3 relied on the HTBI primer set. TCRdb reprocessed the multiplex PCR reads with MiXCR, giving one entry per CDR3 protein. The repertoire holds fewer than 550,000 distinct CDR3 sequences, with 24% as singletons. The CDR3 has 14 residues. The V gene's germline CDR1 is SGHTA and CDR2 FQGNSA. V shed 6 bases and J 4 bases; nucleotides not matched to a gene: 6. The sequenced sample consisted of blood. This sequence joins TRBV7-2 and TRBJ1-1; 9 nucleotides match TRBD1. The source is a woman aged 25 to 45 with Graves' ophthalmopathy. Here the CDR3 reads CASSFTGGVTEAFF. The CDR3 bases are TGTGCCAGCAGTTTTACAGGGGGCGTCACTGAAGCTTTCTTT.